This T cell receptor (beta chain) was recovered during a study of Graves' ophthalmopathy and Graves' hyperthyroidism. Findings of the study overall: Ophthalmopathy cases were distinguished from stable hyperthyroidism by a 13-signature model, reaching approximately 88% sensitivity and approximately 83% specificity. Progression of ophthalmopathy was predicted by the model with around 68% sensitivity and roughly 78% specificity.

Many counts were recorded for this clonotype. Its target is not known. Amplified TCR beta CDR3 regions were obtained using RNA transcripts as template. HTBI primers primed a first-round RT-PCR, and a second-round multiplex PCR followed. TCRdb called the multiplex PCR reads again in MiXCR, with one record for every CDR3 protein. The sample gives roughly 700,000 distinct CDR3 sequences, around 40% of which show up once; about 40% is in the top ten. CDR3 length equals 16 residues. V lost 0 bases, J lost 4 bases, and 6 bases stayed unmatched. Germline CDR1 reads LGHNA; CDR2 reads YSLEER. Those donors who had ophthalmopathy presented with moderate-to-severe activity, a CAS of ≥3, a NOSPECS of ≥4 and a duration under 3 months. It was on clinical symptoms, serum thyroxine, TRAb, thyroid ultrasound and orbital computed tomography that diagnosis relied.

The TCR was taken from an adult man with Graves' ophthalmopathy. Material: peripheral blood. The rearrangement joins TRBV4-3 to TRBJ2-5, with 9 bases that match TRBD2. CDR3 residues: CASSQDWREGLETQYF. The CDR3 DNA reads TGCGCCAGCAGCCAAGATTGGCGGGAGGGTTTAGAGACCCAGTACTTC.